What follows are 12 T cell receptor beta chains derived from one specimen sequenced in a study of early T cells in non-severe SARS-CoV-2 infection. Using its own MiXCR run on the 5' RACE reads, TCRdb lists one record per CDR3 protein. The sample yields tens of thousands of distinct CDR3 sequences, roughly a tenth seen once. This specimen consisted of whole blood, obtained at baseline. These receptor sequences come from an adult who was a healthcare worker with PCR-confirmed SARS-CoV-2 infection or an uninfected control (not recorded which).

The CDR3 DNA is TGTGCCAGCAGGCCGACAGCATCCTACGAGCAGTACTTC. It yields the protein CASRPTASYEQYF. The chain combines TRBV25-1 with TRBJ2-7; a possible D gene is TRBD1 (5 bases). Germline V lookup: CDR1 MGHDK, CDR2 SYGVNS. The CDR3 covers 13 residues. V dropped 6 bases and J dropped 1 base, with 10 bases sitting between them.

This clonotype was counted many times. In DNA, the CDR3 is TGCAGCGTTCGTGGAGAGACGACCTACGAGCAGTACTTC. Translating gives CSVRGETTYEQYF. The chain joins TRBV29-1 to TRBJ2-7; D gene ambiguous. The germline gives CDR1 SQVTM, CDR2 ANQGSEA. V lost 5 bases, J lost 2 bases, and 13 bases lay in between. This CDR3 spans 13 amino acids.

The J gene is TRBJ2-7, the V gene TRBV6-1; possible D gene TRBD1, 5 bases. The V end lost 8 bases, the J end lost 2 bases, and 13 bases lay between the germline ends. CDR1 and CDR2 from the germline V gene are MNHNS and SASEGT. CDR3 length equals 13 residues. The CDR3 DNA reads TGTGCCAGCCTGGGGCAGTTTGCCTACGAGCAGTACTTC. It yields the protein CASLGQFAYEQYF.

This clonotype was seen only a few times. J is TRBJ2-3 and V is TRBV6-1; 7 nucleotides match TRBD1. The CDR3 loop spans 14 amino acids. After removal of 1 base from V and 6 bases from J, the junction contained 4 bases not matched to a gene. Germline V gives CDR1 MNHNS, CDR2 SASEGT. This CDR3 reads CASSEDRGWDTQYF. The CDR3 coding sequence is TGTGCCAGCAGTGAAGACAGGGGATGGGATACGCAGTATTTT.

This clonotype came up many times. This rearrangement joins TRBV7-9 to TRBJ2-1; 9 bases are shared with TRBD1. The CDR3 consists of 13 residues. V lost 3 bases to trimming and J lost 7 bases; unmatched junction nucleotides: 1. Germline CDR1 SEHNR, CDR2 FQNEAQ (reference sequence). CDR3 residues: CASSFDRGNEQFF. In DNA form, the CDR3 reads TGTGCCAGCAGCTTTGACAGGGGGAATGAGCAGTTCTTC. Combining the CDR3 with reference TRBV7-9 and TRBJ2-1 gives the whole variable domain DTGVSQNPRHKITKRGQNVTFRCDPISEHNRLYWYRQTLGQGPEFLTYFQNEAQLEKSRLLSDRFSAERPKGSFSTLEIQRTEQGDSAMYLCASSFDRGNEQFFGPGTRLTVL.

This clonotype was counted between two and nine times. The rearrangement uses TRBV6-5 and TRBJ1-1; D is undetermined. CDR3 size: 16 residues. The V and J ends lost 0 bases and 2 bases respectively, with 13 bases between them. From germline, CDR1 is MNHEY and CDR2 SVGAGI. For the CDR3, the DNA is TGTGCCAGCAGTTACTCGAATATCGCAGTTAACACTGAAGCTTTCTTT. Its protein product is CASSYSNIAVNTEAFF.

Only a few counts were recorded for this clonotype. The chain links TRBV11-2 to TRBJ2-3, with unresolved D. Trimming took off 5 bases at V and 3 bases at J, with 15 bases between the two ends. Germline CDR1 is SGHAT and CDR2 is FQNNGV. This CDR3 spans 15 amino acids. CDR3 residues: CASSQRTPSTDTQYF. The CDR3 bases are TGTGCCAGCAGCCAACGAACCCCTTCGACAGATACGCAGTATTTT.

This clonotype was seen ten or more times. The chain uses TRBV5-5 and TRBJ1-5, with 7 bases lining up with TRBD1. Germline loops: CDR1 SGHKS, CDR2 YYEKEE (reference sequence). This CDR3 contains 14 residues. V shed 4 bases and J 7 bases; nucleotides not matched to a gene: 8. The CDR3 DNA sequence: TGTGCCAGCAGCATTGGAACAGGGGACCAGCCCCAGCATTTT. This gives the protein CASSIGTGDQPQHF.

This clonotype appeared many times. The chain links TRBV7-9 to TRBJ1-3; D remains unclear. V gave up 5 bases and J gave up 6 bases, with 17 bases separating them. The CDR3 runs to 15 residues. In germline, CDR1 is SEHNR, CDR2 FQNEAQ (reference sequence). The CDR3 DNA follows: TGTGCCAGCAGCCTACCGGCAGAAACGATAAACACCATATATTTT. Amino acids: CASSLPAETINTIYF.

This clonotype turned up a few times. The chain links TRBV3-1 to TRBJ1-2, with no clear D. V was pared by 0 bases and J by 8 bases, with 13 bases between. CDR3 length: 14 residues. CDR1 is LGHDT and CDR2 is YNNKEL in the germline V gene (reference sequence). The CDR3 here is CASSQDSPGGGYTF. The CDR3 DNA reads TGTGCCAGCAGCCAAGATTCGCCAGGCGGGGGCTACACCTTC.

This clonotype has just a few counts. The chain links TRBV7-9 to TRBJ1-2; 10 bases align to TRBD1. This CDR3 comprises 15 residues. The V gene end was trimmed by 6 bases and the J gene end by 2 bases; junction bases not matched to a gene: 6. Germline-derived CDR1 and CDR2 are SEHNR and FQNEAQ (reference sequence). The CDR3 reads CASSTGTGENYGYTF. In DNA form, the CDR3 reads TGTGCCAGCAGTACCGGGACAGGGGAGAACTATGGCTACACCTTC.

The chain joins TRBV6-2 or TRBV6-3 to TRBJ1-2, with D possibly TRBD1 on 6 matching bases. The germline V gene encodes CDR1 MNHEY and CDR2 SVGEGT. V was trimmed by 2 bases and J by 2 bases, leaving 18 bases between them. The CDR3 extends over 17 amino acids. CDR3 in amino acids: CASSYPSRGGENYGYTF. DNA of the CDR3: TGTGCCAGCAGTTACCCCTCCCGAGGGGGTGAGAACTATGGCTACACCTTC.